This T cell receptor (beta chain) stems from a study of shared clonotypes between healthy human individuals. Study summary: There were three CD4 naive, three CD4 memory, two CD8 naive and one CD8 memory plates per donor.

Data came from immunoSEQ multiplex PCR; TCRdb stores just in-frame clones and leaves some out. The data contain about 700,000 clones, less than 85% of them singletons. What was sequenced was memory CD4+ T cells sorted from blood. Subset noted: CD45RA-negative fraction. The clonotype comes from a woman in her 30s in good health.

CDR3 loop: CASSEDGGPITEAFF. Written as DNA, the CDR3 is TGCGCCAGCAGTGAGGATGGGGGGCCGATCACTGAAGCTTTCTTT. The V gene is TRBV10-1, the J gene TRBJ1-1; perhaps TRBD1 as D (6 bases). The CDR3 is 15 amino acids. The germline V gene encodes CDR1 WNHNN and CDR2 SYGVQD (reference sequence). Trimming shortened V by 2 bases and J by 4 bases, and 14 bases separated the two germline ends.